Detailed here is one T cell receptor (beta chain). In Seattle, patients joined the study during active infection and were tracked longitudinally. The entry originates in a study of blood T cell repertoires in COVID-19. Study-wide context: T cells, B-cell-depleted T cells, or PBMCs supplied cDNA or gDNA.

Original methodology: By means of reference gene primer amplification, nucleated cell counts were estimated. TCRdb keeps only in-frame clones here, not all; method: immunoSEQ multiplex PCR. The D gene and trimming were derived from the DNA, and the V and J assignments and clone size from that table. In the table there are 150,000 or so clones, 75% to 85% of which are singletons. From germline, CDR1 is LGHDT and CDR2 YNNKEL (reference sequence). The CDR3 runs 17 residues. The germline V and J ends were trimmed by 3 bases and 0 bases, with 12 bases remaining between them. The J gene is TRBJ2-6, the V gene TRBV3-1 (or the pseudogene TRBV3-2); possible D gene TRBD1, 6 bases. Sequences were obtained from peripheral blood. The sequence was collected from a woman in her seventies with COVID-19, enrolled during active disease. The CDR3: CASSQGAGGSGANVLTF. The CDR3 bases are TGTGCCAGCAGCCAGGGGGCGGGCGGCTCTGGGGCCAACGTCCTGACTTTC.